What follows are 7 T cell receptor beta chains derived from one specimen sequenced in a study of shared clonotypes between healthy human individuals. TCRdb's copy holds only in-frame clones and misses some; the assay was immunoSEQ multiplex PCR. The sample includes some 2,500,000 clones, approximately 93% of them seen just once. The source material was naive CD4+ T cells from PBMCs. Subset denoted: CD45RA+ positively selected. All receptors derive from a man in his late teens or twenties in good health. Some clones in this sample may be carry-over from other donors' samples.

The J gene is TRBJ2-7, the V gene TRBV28, with 7 bases lining up with TRBD1. The CDR3 is made up of 14 amino acids. Germline CDR1 is MDHEN and CDR2 is SYDVKM. Trimming removed 5 bases from V and 3 bases from J; junction bases left unmatched: 7. The CDR3 here is CASSPGTANYEQYF. CDR3 coding DNA: TGTGCCAGCAGTCCCGGGACAGCCAACTACGAGCAGTACTTC.

This chain connects TRBV4-3 to TRBJ1-5; possibly TRBD1 for D (6 bases). This CDR3 spans 19 amino acids. The V and J ends lost 0 bases and 0 bases respectively, with 18 bases between them. Germline lookup yields CDR1 LGHNA and CDR2 YSLEER. The CDR3 sequence is CASSQDRGGDDYSNQPQHF. In nucleotides, the CDR3 is TGCGCCAGCAGCCAAGATCGCGGGGGCGACGATTATAGCAATCAGCCCCAGCATTTT.

This clone was found once. The chain couples TRBV5-1 to TRBJ1-2, with TRBD1 matching over 7 bases. Germline CDR1 and CDR2: SGHRS and YFSETQ. CDR3 length equals 14 residues. Losses at the gene ends were 7 bases for V and 4 bases for J; bases not matched to a gene: 10. CDR3 bases: TGCGCCAGCTCTGCGGGGACAGCGAGCTATGGCTACACCTTC. Its protein is CASSAGTASYGYTF.

This chain joins TRBV10-3 and TRBJ2-2, with D possibly being TRBD2 (5 bases). The CDR3 totals 12 residues. Germline CDR1 reads ENHRY; CDR2 reads SYGVKD. V was shortened by 11 bases and J by 6 bases, with 13 bases between the two germline ends. The CDR3 nucleotides read TGTGCCGCCGGTCCGGAGGCCGGGGAGCTGTTTTTT. It codes for CAAGPEAGELFF.

The chain couples TRBV11-3 to TRBJ2-7, with a tentative D call TRBD2 (5 bases). Germline V gives CDR1 SGHNT, CDR2 YENEEA. This CDR3 is built from 13 residues. V was trimmed by 4 bases and J by 1 base, leaving 8 bases between them. In DNA, the CDR3 is TGTGCCAGCAGCTCTACGGGATCCTACGAGCAGTACTTC. The encoded protein is CASSSTGSYEQYF.

The V and J genes are TRBV7-9 and TRBJ1-2; D gene uncertain. Trimming removed 5 bases at V and 5 bases at J, with 12 bases between. CDR3 length equals 13 residues. CDR1 is SEHNR and CDR2 is FQNEAQ in the germline V gene (reference sequence). CDR3 DNA sequence: TGTGCCAGCAGCCCTACGCCAGGTTATGGCTACACCTTC. This translates into CASSPTPGYGYTF.

This clone was observed once. The chain couples TRBV2 to TRBJ2-5; TRBD2 is a possible D gene (5 bases). Looked up from germline, CDR1 is SNHLY and CDR2 is FYNNEI. V gave up 7 bases and J gave up 1 base, with 10 bases separating them. This CDR3 is built from 13 residues. CDR3 nucleotide sequence: TGTGCCAGCATCCTCGAGGGCCAAGAGACCCAGTACTTC. Protein sequence: CASILEGQETQYF.